This TCR beta chain was observed in a study of CD4 and CD8 cells across lung adenocarcinoma regions. The patients had localized lung adenocarcinoma, a non-small cell subtype. CDR3 length: 11 residues. Germline V CDR1 and CDR2: SGHTA, FQGNSA. In regard to this clonotype: This clone may be a read error of a much larger clone one base away.

TCRdb itself ran the PCR reads through MiXCR, one entry per CDR3 protein. The sample lists some 18,000 distinct CDR3 sequences; 50% were seen once. This receptor was taken from a male donor with lung adenocarcinoma. The CD4 and CD8 labels of this study may be unreliable. The sample was CD8+ T cells from the margin of a lung tumor. J is TRBJ2-5 and V is TRBV7-2; D remains unclear. The assigned J gene may be wrong: the sequence end matches TRBJ2-1 better. CDR3 bases: TGTGCCAGCAGCTTATTGGAGACCCAGTTCTTC. Its translation: CASSLLETQFF.